One and the same sample provided the 21 T cell receptor beta chains below, sequenced in a study of cytomegalovirus exposure and HLA in healthy donors. PCR used 60 Vbeta primers and 13 Jbeta primers. The table came from immunoSEQ multiplex PCR; TCRdb's copy has only in-frame clones and leaves some out. In the table there are under 200,000 clones, over 70% of which are singletons. What was sequenced was PBMCs. The receptors were sampled from a male donor in good health and CMV-seropositive.

The chain couples TRBV6-5 to TRBJ2-1, with TRBD2 matching 11 bases. V trimming: 6 bases; J trimming: 4 bases; junction bases outside the gene matches: 5. The CDR3 sequence is 15 residues long. CDR1 is MNHEY, CDR2 SVGAGI, per germline. As DNA, the CDR3 is TGTGCCAGCAGCCTAGCGGGGGGACTATACAATGAGCAGTTCTTC. Translating gives CASSLAGGLYNEQFF.

The chain has TRBV10-2 and TRBJ1-5; D perhaps matches TRBD1 (5 bases). Germline-derived CDR1 and CDR2 are WSHSY and SAAADI. Trimming took off 2 bases at V and 3 bases at J, with 14 bases between the two ends. CDR3 length: 16 residues. The CDR3 sequence is CASSEVYGGTNQPQHF. The CDR3 coding sequence is TGCGCCAGCAGTGAGGTTTATGGGGGGACCAATCAGCCCCAGCATTTT.

This chain connects TRBV5-6 to TRBJ2-5; 7 bases line up with TRBD1. CDR1 and CDR2 from the germline V gene are SGHDT and YYEEEE. Trimming at V came to 4 bases and at J to 5 bases, leaving 5 bases not matched to a gene. The CDR3 has 13 amino acids. CDR3 coding DNA: TGTGCCAGCAGCCCACAGGGGTCGGAGACCCAGTACTTC. Protein: CASSPQGSETQYF. The full variable domain, with the rest looked up from reference TRBV5-6 and TRBJ2-5, is DAGVTQSPTHLIKTRGQQVTLRCSPKSGHDTVSWYQQALGQGPQFIFQYYEEEERQRGNFPDRFSGHQFPNYSSELNVNALLLGDSALYLCASSPQGSETQYFGPGTRLLVL.

This rearrangement joins TRBV5-1 to TRBJ1-2, with TRBD1 matching over 7 bases. V lost 5 bases to trimming and J lost 5 bases; unmatched junction nucleotides: 12. This CDR3 has 15 amino acids. The V gene's germline CDR1 is SGHRS and CDR2 YFSETQ. CDR3 protein: CASSKGTAQGYGYTF. Here the CDR3 DNA reads TGCGCCAGCAGTAAGGGGACAGCTCAGGGGTATGGCTACACCTTC.

The chain combines TRBV30 with TRBJ1-5; D is unclear. The CDR3 has 13 residues. With 2 bases removed from V and 6 bases from J, the gap between germline ends came to 11 bases. Germline loops: CDR1 GTSNPN, CDR2 SVGIG (reference sequence). The CDR3 is CAWSQDRGQPQHF. The CDR3 nucleotides are TGTGCCTGGAGTCAGGATCGGGGTCAGCCCCAGCATTTT.

This clone was seen a handful of times. The chain carries TRBV5-6 and TRBJ2-7; TRBD1 matches at 11 bases. Germline values: CDR1 SGHDT, CDR2 YYEEEE. With V trimmed by 3 bases and J by 6 bases, 5 bases remained unmatched. The CDR3 is made up of 14 amino acids. The CDR3 protein is CASSYGQGAGEQYF. The CDR3 DNA follows: TGTGCCAGCAGCTATGGACAGGGGGCTGGCGAGCAGTACTTC.

This clone was recorded a few times. V gene TRBV4-1 combines with J gene TRBJ2-1; 15 bases line up with TRBD2. The CDR3 has 18 amino acids. J lost 1 base, V lost 5 bases, and 6 bases had no gene match. Germline lookup yields CDR1 MGHRA and CDR2 YSYEKL. As DNA, the CDR3 is TGCGCCAGCAGCAAGGGACTAGCGGGGGGACTATCCTACAATGAGCAGTTCTTC. Translated: CASSKGLAGGLSYNEQFF.

The chain employs TRBV2 and TRBJ1-1; 7 bases are a match to TRBD1. From germline, CDR1 is SNHLY and CDR2 FYNNEI. This CDR3 spans 15 amino acids. Unmatched junction bases numbered 4, after V lost 3 bases and J lost 0 bases. CDR3 DNA sequence: TGTGCCAGCAGTGATCAAGGACAGGTGAACACTGAAGCTTTCTTT. Its protein is CASSDQGQVNTEAFF.

V is TRBV15 and J is TRBJ2-1; TRBD1 matches 9 bases. The CDR3 contains 17 residues. Germline values: CDR1 LNHNV, CDR2 YYDKDF (reference sequence). V lost 9 bases to trimming and J lost 0 bases; unmatched junction nucleotides: 12. This chain's CDR3 is CATSKDRGLGSYNEQFF. Written as DNA, the CDR3 is TGTGCCACTTCAAAGGACAGGGGTTTGGGCTCCTACAATGAGCAGTTCTTC. Variable domain in full (rest from reference TRBV15 and TRBJ2-1): DAMVIQNPRYQVTQFGKPVTLSCSQTLNHNVMYWYQQKSSQAPKLLFHYYDKDFNNEADTPDNFQSRRPNTSFCFLDIRSPGLGDTAMYLCATSKDRGLGSYNEQFFGPGTRLTVL.

As DNA, the CDR3 is TGTGCCAGCAGTTTATTTCCCTACCCCTCCTACGAGCAGTACTTC. Its protein is CASSLFPYPSYEQYF. V usage is TRBV27 and J usage is TRBJ2-7; D is unclear. The germline CDR1 and CDR2 sequences are MNHEY and SMNVEV (reference sequence). The CDR3 has 15 amino acids. Trimming removed 1 base at V and 0 bases at J, with 10 bases between.

The CDR3 nucleotides are TGCGCCAGCAGCCTGGGACACCCTTACGAGCAGTACTTC. Residues: CASSLGHPYEQYF. The chain recombines TRBV5-1 with TRBJ2-7; perhaps TRBD1 as D (6 bases). V was shortened by 4 bases and J by 4 bases, with 12 bases between the two germline ends. Per germline, CDR1 SGHRS and CDR2 YFSETQ. This CDR3 spans 13 amino acids.

This chain links TRBV5-4 with TRBJ2-7; a weak D match, TRBD2 (5 bases). The CDR3 loop spans 16 amino acids. Looked up from germline, CDR1 is SGHNT and CDR2 is YYREEE (reference sequence). V was cut by 0 bases and J by 2 bases, with 15 bases left in between. The CDR3 loop is CASSLAGKRLPYEQYF. CDR3 DNA: TGTGCCAGCAGCTTGGCCGGGAAGCGCCTTCCCTACGAGCAGTACTTC.

The CDR3 is CASGWGELNEQFF. The CDR3 bases are TGTGCCAGCGGTTGGGGGGAACTCAATGAGCAGTTCTTC. The rearrangement links TRBV7-3 to TRBJ2-1, with a weak D call TRBD2 (6 bases). Trimming removed 8 bases from V and 6 bases from J, with 14 bases in between. The germline V gene encodes CDR1 SGHTA and CDR2 FQGTGA. CDR3 size: 13 residues.

This clone was detected only a few times. This chain connects TRBV6-6 to TRBJ1-3, with D unclear. Germline lookup yields CDR1 MNHNY and CDR2 SVGAGI (reference sequence). V was trimmed by 2 bases and J by 0 bases, leaving 11 bases between them. There are 16 residues in the CDR3. The chain's CDR3 is CASSYQIGSSGNTIYF. DNA for the CDR3: TGTGCCAGCAGTTACCAGATCGGGAGCTCTGGAAACACCATATATTTT.

The chain is built from TRBV7-9 and TRBJ2-7, with TRBD1 identical over 8 bases. The CDR3 is made up of 12 amino acids. V was clipped by 5 bases and J by 6 bases; unmatched bases: 3. Germline CDR1 SEHNR, CDR2 FQNEAQ (reference sequence). CDR3 amino acids: CASSPGQGEQYF. In DNA, the CDR3 is TGTGCCAGCAGCCCCGGACAGGGCGAGCAGTACTTC.

About this clone: An end of the junction does not agree with germline; a read error may underlie this. The chain couples TRBV7-9 to TRBJ1-4; D may be TRBD1 (5 bases). Per germline, CDR1 SEHNR and CDR2 FQNEAQ (reference sequence). The length of the CDR3 is 14 residues. The CDR3 here is CSSSLEGSSEKLFF. The DNA of the CDR3 is TGTTCCAGCAGCTTAGAGGGGTCGAGCGAAAAACTGTTTTTT.

The V and J genes are TRBV19 and TRBJ1-1; 8 positions match TRBD1. The CDR3 spans 13 residues. With V trimmed by 6 bases and J by 7 bases, 7 bases remained unmatched. From germline, CDR1 is LNHDA and CDR2 SQIVND (reference sequence). The CDR3 bases are TGTGCCAGTAGACCTGCCGGGACAGGTGAAGCTTTCTTT. It specifies CASRPAGTGEAFF.

V gene TRBV4-1 combines with J gene TRBJ2-7; D is perhaps TRBD2 (6 bases). Germline V CDR1 and CDR2: MGHRA, YSYEKL. This CDR3 is built from 17 residues. V was shortened by 1 base and J by 2 bases, with 18 bases between the two germline ends. The CDR3 DNA reads TGCGCCAGCAGCCAAGTGACGGGTGGCAGGGAGGCCTACGAGCAGTACTTC. As protein: CASSQVTGGREAYEQYF.

V is TRBV7-9 and J is TRBJ1-4, with D possibly TRBD1 on 6 matching bases. This CDR3 has 17 residues. The V end was cut by 5 bases, the J end by 4 bases, with 20 bases between. Germline V lookup: CDR1 SEHNR, CDR2 FQNEAQ (reference sequence). The CDR3 DNA sequence: TGTGCCAGCAGCCGCCCGTCCCACAGGGCCGATAATGAAAAACTGTTTTTT. Translation gives CASSRPSHRADNEKLFF.

The chain recombines TRBV6-5 with TRBJ2-1; tentative D call: TRBD1 (6 bases). V gave up 6 bases and J gave up 2 bases, with 14 bases separating them. There are 15 residues in the CDR3. Germline V gene lookup returns CDR1 MNHEY and CDR2 SVGAGI. CDR3 amino acids: CASRKDWGPYNEQFF. For the CDR3, the DNA is TGTGCCAGCAGGAAGGACTGGGGGCCCTACAATGAGCAGTTCTTC.

The CDR3 DNA reads as TGTGCCAGCAGTGAGAACGGGGGGGCGGGGGAGACCCAGTACTTC. This translates into CASSENGGAGETQYF. The chain is built from TRBV6-1 and TRBJ2-5; TRBD2 matches 8 bases. The germline V gene has CDR1 MNHNS and CDR2 SASEGT. Trimming at V came to 3 bases and at J to 5 bases, leaving 8 bases not matched to a gene. The CDR3 consists of 15 residues.